Listed here are 25 T cell receptor beta chains from one sample, sequenced in a study of OX40 agonist ivuxolimab in advanced cancers. The repertoire was sequenced with immunoSEQ multiplex PCR; TCRdb's copy has only in-frame clones and lacks some. Of fewer than 85,000 clones listed, about 84% are singletons. Sequencing was performed on CD4+ or CD8+ T cells sorted from blood, taken in a trial of the OX40 agonist ivuxolimab. These receptors came from an adult with an advanced solid tumor such as melanoma, head and neck, liver or kidney cancer.

This rearrangement joins TRBV6-1 to TRBJ2-2; no clear D. CDR3 size: 13 residues. Germline V gives CDR1 MNHNS, CDR2 SASEGT. V shed 6 bases and J shed 7 bases, with 12 bases lying between them. The CDR3 bases are TGTGCCAGCAGACCCCCCTCAGGCGGGGAGCTGTTTTTT. This codes for CASRPPSGGELFF.

The rearrangement uses TRBV4-1 and TRBJ1-2; no clear D. There are 17 residues in the CDR3. The V and J ends lost 0 bases and 0 bases respectively, with 14 bases between them. CDR1 is MGHRA, CDR2 YSYEKL, per germline. In DNA, the CDR3 is TGCGCCAGCAGCCAAGATCGGTCAGCACCGGCTAACTATGGCTACACCTTC. Translating it yields CASSQDRSAPANYGYTF.

In DNA, the CDR3 is TGCGCCAGCAGCCCTTGGGACTCAACAGGGGAGGAGACCCAGTACTTC. Translating it yields CASSPWDSTGEETQYF. The genes are TRBV5-1 and TRBJ2-5, with D perhaps matching TRBD1 (7 bases). The CDR3 runs to 16 residues. Germline loops: CDR1 SGHRS, CDR2 YFSETQ. Trimming left V 4 bases short and J 5 bases short, with 21 bases between.

In its sample, this clone was seen a few times. V and J are TRBV21-1 and TRBJ1-3. TRBV21-1 is described as a pseudogene. The CDR3 has 16 amino acids. The CDR3 region has the DNA TGTGCCAGCAGCGAAGACAGGGAGGAGGCTGGAAACACCATATATTTT. The encoded protein is CASSEDREEAGNTIYF.

This chain connects TRBV5-1 to TRBJ1-6; D unresolved. In germline, CDR1 is SGHRS, CDR2 YFSETQ. The V and J ends lost 0 bases and 4 bases respectively, with 8 bases between them. This CDR3 contains 15 residues. The CDR3 is CASSLESDYNSPLHF. The CDR3 coding sequence is TGCGCCAGCAGCTTGGAGTCCGATTATAATTCACCCCTCCACTTT.

J is TRBJ2-7 and V is TRBV6-5; D gene uncertain. Germline V gene lookup returns CDR1 MNHEY and CDR2 SVGAGI. The CDR3 covers 15 residues. V was trimmed by 0 bases and J by 0 bases, leaving 9 bases between them. CDR3 in amino acids: CASSYSTVHSYEQYF. As DNA, the CDR3 is TGTGCCAGCAGTTACTCGACCGTTCACTCCTACGAGCAGTACTTC.

V usage is TRBV28 and J usage is TRBJ2-1; TRBD2 matches 13 bases. Germline assignment: CDR1 MDHEN and CDR2 SYDVKM. Unmatched junction bases numbered 7, after V lost 7 bases and J lost 7 bases. This CDR3 has 15 amino acids. The CDR3 sequence: CASKLPGLAGNEQFF. The CDR3 DNA reads as TGTGCCAGCAAACTACCGGGACTAGCGGGGAATGAGCAGTTCTTC.

This rearrangement joins TRBV18 to TRBJ2-1; 9 positions agree with TRBD1. J gave up 7 bases and V 6 bases, and 10 bases lay outside the gene matches. Germline-derived CDR1 and CDR2 are KGHSH and LQKENI. This CDR3 region has 15 residues. CDR3 nucleotides: TGTGCCAGCTCGCAGGGACAGGGTGTATGGAATGAGCAGTTCTTC. Protein: CASSQGQGVWNEQFF.

The J gene is TRBJ1-2, the V gene TRBV28; D might be TRBD1 (6 bases). The CDR3 spans 12 residues. Germline CDR1 and CDR2: MDHEN and SYDVKM. The V and J ends lost 11 bases and 4 bases respectively, with 14 bases between them. The CDR3 DNA is TGTGCCTCGGGGGGCTTCGGCTATGGCTACACCTTC. Residues: CASGGFGYGYTF.

The chain employs TRBV28 and TRBJ1-2; no reliable D call. Germline V gene lookup returns CDR1 MDHEN and CDR2 SYDVKM. V dropped 2 bases and J dropped 5 bases, with 6 bases sitting between them. The CDR3 contains 12 residues. DNA of the CDR3: TGTGCCAGCAGTTTAGAGGTTTATGGCTACACCTTC. Its protein product is CASSLEVYGYTF.

This rearrangement joins TRBV5-5 to TRBJ2-2, with D possibly being TRBD1 (5 bases). V shed 1 base and J shed 4 bases, with 11 bases lying between them. CDR3 length: 15 residues. Germline CDR1 SGHKS, CDR2 YYEKEE (reference sequence). The CDR3 protein is CASSLSGHITGELFF. The CDR3 region has the DNA TGTGCCAGCAGCTTGTCCGGACACATCACCGGGGAGCTGTTTTTT.

This sequence joins TRBV19 and TRBJ1-5, with 10 nucleotides matching TRBD1. Germline assignment: CDR1 LNHDA and CDR2 SQIVND (reference sequence). This CDR3 contains 16 residues. V was clipped by 3 bases and J by 0 bases; unmatched bases: 2. As DNA, the CDR3 is TGTGCCAGTAGTATCGGGACAGGGGATAGCAATCAGCCCCAGCATTTT. This gives the protein CASSIGTGDSNQPQHF.

The chain joins TRBV6-1 to TRBJ1-1; D uncertain. The germline V and J ends were trimmed by 0 bases and 0 bases, with 5 bases remaining between them. Germline V gene sequence: CDR1 MNHNS, CDR2 SASEGT. The length of the CDR3 is 14 residues. CDR3: CASSEAGVNTEAFF. The CDR3, as DNA: TGTGCCAGCAGTGAAGCCGGGGTGAACACTGAAGCTTTCTTT.

The chain carries TRBV27 and TRBJ2-7, with TRBD1 identical over 7 bases. The CDR3 runs 14 residues. Germline values: CDR1 MNHEY, CDR2 SMNVEV (reference sequence). V shed 5 bases, J shed 2 bases, and the junction held 6 bases outside the gene matches. The CDR3 is CASSRQGNPYEQYF. The CDR3 region has the DNA TGTGCCAGCAGTAGACAGGGTAACCCCTACGAGCAGTACTTC.

The V and J genes are TRBV28 and TRBJ2-1; a possible D gene is TRBD2 (6 bases). Per germline, CDR1 MDHEN and CDR2 SYDVKM. This CDR3 region has 14 residues. Trimming removed 2 bases at V and 8 bases at J, with 13 bases between. For the CDR3, the DNA is TGTGCCAGCAGTTTACGCCGGAGGGAATATGAGCAGTTCTTC. It yields the protein CASSLRRREYEQFF.

The V call is TRBV28, the J call TRBJ1-3, with a tentative D call TRBD1 (5 bases). This CDR3 has 15 amino acids. V was trimmed by 5 bases and J by 2 bases, leaving 13 bases between them. Germline loops: CDR1 MDHEN, CDR2 SYDVKM. The CDR3 is CASSPPGVAGNTIYF. CDR3 nucleotides: TGTGCCAGCAGTCCCCCGGGGGTGGCTGGAAACACCATATATTTT.

This chain uses TRBV4-3 with TRBJ2-7, with 9 nucleotides matching TRBD1. Looked up from germline, CDR1 is LGHNA and CDR2 is YSLEER. V was clipped by 0 bases and J by 3 bases; unmatched bases: 6. The CDR3 is 16 amino acids. The CDR3 sequence: CASSQEEGTGLYEQYF. The CDR3 nucleotides are TGCGCCAGCAGCCAAGAAGAAGGGACAGGGCTCTACGAGCAGTACTTC.

The chain employs TRBV5-5 and TRBJ2-3, with TRBD2 as a possible D gene (6 bases). V was trimmed by 5 bases and J by 1 base, leaving 8 bases between them. The CDR3 loop spans 13 amino acids. In germline, CDR1 is SGHKS, CDR2 YYEKEE (reference sequence). CDR3 loop: CASREGGTDTQYF. The CDR3 nucleotides are TGTGCCAGCAGGGAGGGTGGCACAGATACGCAGTATTTT.

The CDR3 here is CASSPGTDQPQHF. CDR3 DNA sequence: TGTGCCAGCAGCCCCGGGACAGATCAGCCCCAGCATTTT. The chain carries TRBV5-4 and TRBJ1-5; 7 nucleotides line up with TRBD1. Germline V CDR1 and CDR2: SGHNT, YYREEE (reference sequence). The J segment lost 5 bases and the V segment lost 4 bases, leaving 3 bases of the junction unmatched. This CDR3 is built from 13 residues.

This clone occurred a few times. The chain uses TRBV7-9 and TRBJ2-7, with TRBD1 identical over 7 bases. The CDR3 contains 17 residues. Trimming at V came to 1 base and at J to 3 bases, leaving 12 bases not matched to a gene. Germline V lookup: CDR1 SEHNR, CDR2 FQNEAQ (reference sequence). The CDR3 DNA sequence: TGTGCCAGCAGCTTAGTAGGGGGCCATGGAGAGAACTACGAGCAGTACTTC. Protein sequence: CASSLVGGHGENYEQYF.

The gene calls are TRBV5-1 and TRBJ1-1, with D tentatively TRBD1 (5 bases). V lost 0 bases to trimming and J lost 3 bases, with 9 bases between them. Germline V lookup: CDR1 SGHRS, CDR2 YFSETQ. There are 14 residues in the CDR3. The DNA for the CDR3 is TGCGCCAGCAGCTTGGGGGACGGCCACACTGAAGCTTTCTTT. As protein: CASSLGDGHTEAFF.

This clone has just one count. The chain is built from TRBV5-4 and TRBJ1-6; 7 bases map to TRBD1. The CDR3 totals 14 residues. The V segment lost 0 bases and the J segment 10 bases; nucleotides outside the gene matches: 4. The V gene's germline CDR1 is SGHNT and CDR2 YYREEE (reference sequence). CDR3 protein: CASSLVQGDSPLHF. CDR3 DNA sequence: TGTGCCAGCAGCTTGGTCCAGGGGGACTCACCCCTCCACTTT.

The V call is TRBV7-3, the J call TRBJ1-1; 7 bases agree with TRBD1. With 4 bases clipped from V and 5 bases from J, the junction kept 7 bases outside the gene matches. CDR3 length equals 14 residues. Germline V CDR1 and CDR2: SGHTA, FQGTGA. Written as DNA, the CDR3 is TGTGCCAGCAGCTCCTCGCAGGGGGAGACTGAAGCTTTCTTT. Translating gives CASSSSQGETEAFF.

A single count supports this clone. The chain uses TRBV5-1 and TRBJ2-5, with 8 positions matching TRBD2. CDR3 length: 19 amino acids. J gave up 1 base and V 4 bases, and 18 bases lay outside the gene matches. CDR1 and CDR2 (germline): SGHRS, YFSETQ. The CDR3 DNA follows: TGCGCCAGCAGCACCGGAAGCTACGGGGGGGCCGGATTCCAAGAGACCCAGTACTTC. It translates to CASSTGSYGGAGFQETQYF.

The genes are TRBV15 and TRBJ1-4; D unclear. Germline V lookup: CDR1 LNHNV, CDR2 YYDKDF (reference sequence). This CDR3 is built from 16 residues. The V end was cut by 0 bases, the J end by 0 bases, with 8 bases between. The chain's CDR3 is CATSRDRSTTNEKLFF. As DNA, the CDR3 is TGTGCCACCAGCAGAGATAGGAGCACAACTAATGAAAAACTGTTTTTT. Full variable domain (missing parts from reference TRBV15 and TRBJ1-4): DAMVIQNPRYQVTQFGKPVTLSCSQTLNHNVMYWYQQKSSQAPKLLFHYYDKDFNNEADTPDNFQSRRPNTSFCFLDIRSPGLGDTAMYLCATSRDRSTTNEKLFFGSGTQLSVL.